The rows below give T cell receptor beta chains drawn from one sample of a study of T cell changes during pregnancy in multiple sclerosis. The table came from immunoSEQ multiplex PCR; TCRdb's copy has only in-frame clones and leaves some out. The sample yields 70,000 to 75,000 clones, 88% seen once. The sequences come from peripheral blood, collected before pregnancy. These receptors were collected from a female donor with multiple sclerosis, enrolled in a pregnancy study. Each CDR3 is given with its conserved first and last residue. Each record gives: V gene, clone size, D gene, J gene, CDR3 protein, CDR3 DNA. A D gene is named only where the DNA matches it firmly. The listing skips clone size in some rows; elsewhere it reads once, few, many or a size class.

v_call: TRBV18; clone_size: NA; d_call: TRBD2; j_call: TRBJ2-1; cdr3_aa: CASSTAPAGGYNEQFF; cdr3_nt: TGTGCCAGCTCAACGGCCCCAGCGGGAGGGTACAATGAGCAGTTCTTC
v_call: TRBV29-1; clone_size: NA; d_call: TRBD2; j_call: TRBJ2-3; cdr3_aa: CKSGRCTDTQYF; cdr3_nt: TGCAAAAGCGGGAGGTGCACAGATACGCAGTATTTT
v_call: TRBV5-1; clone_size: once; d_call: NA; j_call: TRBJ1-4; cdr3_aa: CASSLEAGGNEKLFF; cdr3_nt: TGCGCCAGCAGCTTGGAGGCAGGAGGTAATGAAAAACTGTTTTTT
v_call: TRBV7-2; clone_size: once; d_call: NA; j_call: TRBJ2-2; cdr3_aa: CASSLQVNTGELFF; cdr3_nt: TGTGCCAGCAGCTTACAGGTCAACACCGGGGAGCTGTTTTTT
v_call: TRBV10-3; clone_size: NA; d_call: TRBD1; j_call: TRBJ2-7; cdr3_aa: CAIRGQESSYEQYF; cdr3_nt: TGTGCCATCAGAGGACAGGAAAGCTCCTACGAGCAGTACTTC
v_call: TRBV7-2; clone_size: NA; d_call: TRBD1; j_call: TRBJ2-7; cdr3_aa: CASSVTGGVYEQYF; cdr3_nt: TGTGCCAGCAGCGTGACAGGGGGCGTCTACGAGCAGTACTTC
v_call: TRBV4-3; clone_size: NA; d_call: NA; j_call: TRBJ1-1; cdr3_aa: CASSRRRGGFDTEAFF; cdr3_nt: TGCGCCAGCAGCCGAAGGCGGGGGGGGTTTGACACTGAAGCTTTCTTT
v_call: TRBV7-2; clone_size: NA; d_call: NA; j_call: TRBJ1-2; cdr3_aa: CASSLRGTGYQNYGYTF; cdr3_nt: TGTGCCAGCAGCTTACGGGGAACAGGGTACCAAAACTATGGCTACACCTTC
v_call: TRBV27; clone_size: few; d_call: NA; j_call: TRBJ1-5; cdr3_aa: CASSLWGDNQPQHF; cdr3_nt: TGTGCCAGCAGTTTATGGGGAGACAATCAGCCCCAGCATTTT
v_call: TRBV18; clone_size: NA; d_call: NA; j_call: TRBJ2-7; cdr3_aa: CASSLNGQTYEQYF; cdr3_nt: TGTGCCAGCTCACTAAACGGACAGACCTACGAGCAGTACTTC
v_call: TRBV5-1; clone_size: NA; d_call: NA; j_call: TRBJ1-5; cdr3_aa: CASRAGVGGQPQHF; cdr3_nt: TGCGCCAGCAGAGCGGGCGTCGGGGGTCAGCCCCAGCATTTT
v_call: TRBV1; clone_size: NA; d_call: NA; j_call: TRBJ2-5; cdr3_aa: CTSSQDEEGRSGRPRETQYF; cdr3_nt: TGCACCAGCAGCCAAGATGAAGAGGGGAGGAGCGGGAGGCCGAGGGAGACCCAGTACTTC
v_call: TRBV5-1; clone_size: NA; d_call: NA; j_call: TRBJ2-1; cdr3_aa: CASSLRPGDREQFF; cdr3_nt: TGCGCCAGCAGCTTGAGGCCAGGGGATCGGGAGCAGTTCTTC
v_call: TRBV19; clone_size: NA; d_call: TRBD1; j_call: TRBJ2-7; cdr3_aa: CASSRTGTPTYEQYF; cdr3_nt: TGTGCCAGTAGTAGGACAGGGACCCCGACCTACGAGCAGTACTTC
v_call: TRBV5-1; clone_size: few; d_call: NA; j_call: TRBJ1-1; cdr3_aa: CASSLTGSEAFF; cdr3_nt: TGCGCCAGCAGCTTGACAGGGTCTGAAGCTTTCTTT
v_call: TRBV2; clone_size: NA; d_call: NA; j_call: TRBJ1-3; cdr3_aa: CASSADGEGGNTIYF; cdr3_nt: TGTGCCAGCAGTGCCGACGGGGAGGGAGGAAACACCATATATTTT
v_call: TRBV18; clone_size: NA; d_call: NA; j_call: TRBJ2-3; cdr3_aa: CASSPGDNGDTQYF; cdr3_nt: TGTGCCAGCTCACCAGGGGACAACGGAGATACGCAGTATTTT
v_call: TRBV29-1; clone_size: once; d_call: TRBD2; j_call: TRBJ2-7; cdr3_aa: CSVEASGRYEQYF; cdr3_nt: TGCAGCGTTGAGGCTAGCGGGAGATACGAGCAGTACTTC
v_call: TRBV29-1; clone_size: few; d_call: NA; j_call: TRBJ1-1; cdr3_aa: CSVPRGAFF; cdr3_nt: TGCAGCGTCCCTAGGGGGGCTTTCTTT
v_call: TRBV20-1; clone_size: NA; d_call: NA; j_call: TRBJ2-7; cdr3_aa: CSALDYYEQYF; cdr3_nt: TGCAGTGCCCTCGACTACTACGAGCAGTACTTC
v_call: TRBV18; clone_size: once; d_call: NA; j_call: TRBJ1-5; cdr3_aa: CASSPPGGSDQPQHF; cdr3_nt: TGTGCCAGCTCACCACCGGGCGGGTCAGATCAGCCCCAGCATTTT
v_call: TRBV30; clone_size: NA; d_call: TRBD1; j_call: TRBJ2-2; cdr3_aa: CAWRVGTGGRNTGELFF; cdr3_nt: TGTGCCTGGAGAGTGGGGACAGGGGGCCGGAACACCGGGGAGCTGTTTTTT
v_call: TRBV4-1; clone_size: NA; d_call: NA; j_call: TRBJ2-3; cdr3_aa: CASSQSGDTQYF; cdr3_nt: TGCGCCAGCAGTCAATCGGGAGATACGCAGTATTTT
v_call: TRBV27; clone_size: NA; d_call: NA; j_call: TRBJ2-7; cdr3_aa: CASSELGSAEQYF; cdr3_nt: TGTGCCAGCAGTGAACTAGGCTCCGCCGAGCAGTACTTC
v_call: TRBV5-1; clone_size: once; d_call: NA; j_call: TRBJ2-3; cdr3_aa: CASSRDFPTDTQYF; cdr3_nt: TGCGCCAGCAGTCGGGATTTTCCCACAGATACGCAGTATTTT
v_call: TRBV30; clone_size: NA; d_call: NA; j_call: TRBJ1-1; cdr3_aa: CAWSVLSGFGEAFF; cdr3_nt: TGTGCCTGGAGTGTTTTGTCAGGTTTCGGTGAAGCTTTCTTT
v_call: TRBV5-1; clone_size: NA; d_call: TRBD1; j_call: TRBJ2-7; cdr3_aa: CASSSGTGDVYEQYF; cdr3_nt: TGCGCCAGCAGTTCCGGGACAGGGGACGTCTACGAGCAGTACTTC
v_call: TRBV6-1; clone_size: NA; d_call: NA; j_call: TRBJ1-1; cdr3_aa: CASSAYKGPPEAFF; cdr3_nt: TGTGCCAGCAGTGCGTACAAGGGGCCCCCCGAAGCTTTCTTT
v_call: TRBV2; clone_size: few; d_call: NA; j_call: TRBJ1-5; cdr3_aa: CASSKTGDGYSNQPQHF; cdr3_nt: TGTGCCAGCAGTAAGACAGGAGATGGTTATAGCAATCAGCCCCAGCATTTT
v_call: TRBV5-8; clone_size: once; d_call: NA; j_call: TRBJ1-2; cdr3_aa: CASSLVRVSRDGYTF; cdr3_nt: TGTGCCAGCAGCTTGGTACGGGTGTCACGGGATGGCTACACCTTC
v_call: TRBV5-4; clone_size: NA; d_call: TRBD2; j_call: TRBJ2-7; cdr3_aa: CASSLGASGPKDRPYEQYF; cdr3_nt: TGTGCCAGCAGCTTGGGCGCTAGCGGGCCCAAGGACCGCCCCTACGAGCAGTACTTC
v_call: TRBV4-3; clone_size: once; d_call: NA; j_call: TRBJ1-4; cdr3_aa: CASSQEAGTPEKLFF; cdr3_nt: TGCGCCAGCAGCCAAGAGGCGGGAACGCCTGAAAAACTGTTTTTT
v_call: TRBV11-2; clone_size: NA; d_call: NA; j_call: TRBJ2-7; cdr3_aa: CASSLARLSSGYEQYF; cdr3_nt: TGTGCCAGCAGCTTAGCTAGACTGAGCTCCGGATACGAGCAGTACTTC
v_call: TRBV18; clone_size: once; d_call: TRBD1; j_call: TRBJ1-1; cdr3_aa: CASSPQGGRTEAFF; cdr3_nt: TGTGCCAGCTCACCGCAGGGGGGACGGACTGAAGCTTTCTTT
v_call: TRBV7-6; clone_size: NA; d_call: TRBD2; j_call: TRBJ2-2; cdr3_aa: CASSGTGTSLLGRTGELFF; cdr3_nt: TGTGCCAGCAGCGGGACCGGGACTAGCCTCCTTGGTCGGACCGGGGAGCTGTTTTTT
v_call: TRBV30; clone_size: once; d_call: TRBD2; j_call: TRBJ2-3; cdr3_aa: CACPMFRAGGRHTQYF; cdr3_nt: TGTGCCTGTCCGATGTTTCGGGCGGGAGGCCGGCATACGCAGTATTTT
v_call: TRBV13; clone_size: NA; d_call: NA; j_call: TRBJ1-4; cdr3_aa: CASSLGPRNEKLFF; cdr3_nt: TGTGCCAGCAGCTTAGGGCCGAGGAATGAAAAACTGTTTTTT
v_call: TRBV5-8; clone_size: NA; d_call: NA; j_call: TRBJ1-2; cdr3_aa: CASSFTRGGQLRGYGYTF; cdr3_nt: TGTGCCAGCAGCTTCACCCGGGGGGGGCAACTCCGCGGCTATGGCTACACCTTC
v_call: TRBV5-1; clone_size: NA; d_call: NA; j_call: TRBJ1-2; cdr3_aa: CASSAQDGNYGYTF; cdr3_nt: TGCGCCAGCAGCGCACAGGACGGGAACTATGGCTACACCTTC